Listed here is a single T cell receptor (beta chain). This sample is drawn from a study of shared clonotypes between healthy human individuals. Study donors comprised healthy, HIV-negative adults devoid of recent acute infection or vaccination. The CDR3 totals 14 residues. Trimming removed 0 bases at V and 2 bases at J, with 7 bases between. CDR1 and CDR2 from the germline V gene are SEHNR and FQNEAQ (reference sequence). Sequencing used immunoSEQ multiplex PCR; TCRdb keeps in-frame clones, though not all of them. The data show hundreds of thousands of clones, around 73% seen once. This receptor was obtained from a woman under 40 in good health. The specimen sequenced was memory CD4+ T cells sorted from blood. Described subset: CD45RA-negative fraction. This chain links TRBV7-9 with TRBJ1-1; no clear D. The CDR3 sequence is CASSLAGFNTEAFF. The CDR3 nucleotides are TGTGCCAGCAGCTTAGCAGGGTTCAACACTGAAGCTTTCTTT.